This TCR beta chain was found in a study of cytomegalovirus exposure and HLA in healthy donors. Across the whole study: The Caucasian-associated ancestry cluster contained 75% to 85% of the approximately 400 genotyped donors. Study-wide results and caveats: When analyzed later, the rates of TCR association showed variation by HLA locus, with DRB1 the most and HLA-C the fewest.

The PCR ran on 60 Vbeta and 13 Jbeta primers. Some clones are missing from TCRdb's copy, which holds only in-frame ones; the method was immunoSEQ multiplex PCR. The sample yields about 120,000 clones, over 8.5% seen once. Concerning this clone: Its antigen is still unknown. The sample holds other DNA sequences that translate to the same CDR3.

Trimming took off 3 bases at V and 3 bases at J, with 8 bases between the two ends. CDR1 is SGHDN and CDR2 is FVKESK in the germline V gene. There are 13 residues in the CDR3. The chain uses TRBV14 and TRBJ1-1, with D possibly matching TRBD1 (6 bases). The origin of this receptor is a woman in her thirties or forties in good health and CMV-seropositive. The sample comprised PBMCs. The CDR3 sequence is CASSQNRDTEAFF. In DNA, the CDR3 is TGTGCCAGCAGCCAGAACAGGGACACTGAAGCTTTCTTT.